This record concerns one T cell receptor beta chain sequence. This clonotype was detected a few times. The antigen this receptor binds is unknown. No quality values exist for individual bases; no much larger clone is one base distant. The trim is 5 bases for V and 8 bases for J, with a gap of 13 bases between the germline ends. CDR1 and CDR2 are read off the germline V gene (reference sequence) as MNHEY and SMNVEV. The CDR3, from cysteine to phenylalanine, totals 14 residues. Only the CDR3 DNA is retained, 42 bases long and in frame from the first base. The library was built by means of 5' RACE. The sequencing machine was a NextSeq 500. To correct for sequencing error and PCR bias, the TCR library protocol tagged individual cDNA molecules with unique molecular identifiers. Both TCR alpha and beta chains were sequenced, and tight co-correlation was observed between alpha and beta sequence abundances in each sample. From the authors' description of their analysis: V gene, J gene and CDR3 annotation of TCR sequences was performed with Decombinator V4. Expanded TCRs were defined as changing significantly between any two time points under a Poisson model with p below 0.0001. Abundances of TCRs were expressed as counts per million after normalisation to the total number of TCRs sequenced in each sample. MAIT TCRs were defined by TRAV1-2 paired with TRAJ12, TRAJ20 or TRAJ33, and iNKT TCRs by TRAV10 paired with TRAJ18. VDJdb, accessed on 1 November 2021, was searched for TCRs annotated for CMV, EBV and SARS-CoV-2, and TCRs annotated for more than one antigen were excluded. TCRdb trimmed public reads at Q25 via fastp, called clones via MiXCR and kept in-frame beta chains. Rows merge per CDR3 protein into single entries with the most common DNA and genes. The V and J calls were determined by TCRdb, not by the authors. The sample includes approximately 83,000 distinct CDR3 sequences, with 11% to 15% observed a single time. Of the sample, 10% to 11% falls within the top ten clones.

This was a case-control study nested in a cohort of healthcare workers in London, UK, who had nasopharyngeal swab PCR tests and blood samples taken every week. Healthcare workers were recruited during the week of the UK lockdown, between 23 and 31 March 2020, and followed weekly for up to 16 weeks. This sample was taken from a study of early T cells in non-severe SARS-CoV-2 infection (dated by TCRdb to 2020 to 2022). Regarding the research as a whole: Because TCR sequencing relied on bulk RNA taken from unsorted whole blood, pairing of alpha and beta chains was not possible.

Findings and caveats that apply to the study as a whole: VDJdb matching was skewed toward anti-spike CD8 responses, so virus-specific expansions were likely underestimated and private and CD4 specificities were missed.

The sequence is built from TRBV27 and TRBJ1-6; 6 matching bases give a weak D call of TRBD1. The sequencing sample was made of whole blood. The sequence was obtained from an adult who was a healthcare worker with PCR-confirmed SARS-CoV-2 infection or an uninfected control (not recorded which). This receptor carries the CDR3 CASSHRVGHSPLHF. The DNA sequence is as follows: TGTGCCAGCAGTCACAGGGTGGGTCATTCACCCCTCCACTTT.